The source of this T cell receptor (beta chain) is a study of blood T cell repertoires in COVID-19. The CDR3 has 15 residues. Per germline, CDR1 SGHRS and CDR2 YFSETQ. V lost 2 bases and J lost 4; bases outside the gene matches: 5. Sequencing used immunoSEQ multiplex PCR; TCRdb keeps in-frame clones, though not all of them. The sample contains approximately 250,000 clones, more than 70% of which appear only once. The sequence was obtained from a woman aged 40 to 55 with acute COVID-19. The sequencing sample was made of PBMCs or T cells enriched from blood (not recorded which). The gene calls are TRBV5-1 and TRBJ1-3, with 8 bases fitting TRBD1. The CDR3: CASSLQTGAGNTIYF. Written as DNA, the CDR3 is TGCGCCAGCAGCTTACAGACAGGGGCAGGAAACACCATATATTTT.